Presented here are 30 T cell receptor beta chains from one specimen sequenced in a study of T cells after yellow fever vaccination. TCRdb reanalysed the 5' RACE reads using MiXCR and keeps one entry per CDR3 protein. This sample has hundreds of thousands of distinct CDR3 sequences, with 15% to 20% found just once. Sequenced here: PBMCs, sampled 15 days after the yellow fever booster vaccination. The receptor set was obtained from a man aged 25-45 years who received the YFV17D yellow fever vaccine.

The chain has TRBV4-2 and TRBJ2-7, with 12 nucleotides matching TRBD2. The CDR3 totals 19 residues. From germline, CDR1 is LGHNA and CDR2 YNFKEQ. The V and J ends lost 9 bases and 1 base, in that order; junction bases with no gene match: 19. The CDR3 sequence: CARTFLPGLAGLPSYEQYF. The DNA for the CDR3 is TGTGCCAGGACATTCCTACCGGGACTAGCGGGTTTGCCTTCCTACGAGCAGTACTTC.

This chain links TRBV3-1 with TRBJ2-3; no reliable D call. The germline gives CDR1 LGHDT, CDR2 YNNKEL (reference sequence). The CDR3 consists of 16 residues. Trimming removed 0 bases from V and 6 bases from J, with 16 bases in between. CDR3 in DNA: TGTGCCAGCAGCCAAGAGGTCGACTCCGTGGGTGATACGCAGTATTTT. Translating it yields CASSQEVDSVGDTQYF.

V is TRBV7-3 and J is TRBJ2-5; TRBD2 aligns across 7 bases. The V gene's germline CDR1 is SGHTA and CDR2 FQGTGA. The CDR3 runs to 15 residues. The trim removed 5 bases at V and 2 bases at J, leaving 8 bases unmatched. The DNA of the CDR3 is TGTGCCAGCAGCCCTAGCGGAGCGGATCAAGAGACCCAGTACTTC. This encodes CASSPSGADQETQYF. Full variable domain (remainder filled in from reference TRBV7-3 and TRBJ2-5): GAGVSQTPSNKVTEKGKYVELRCDPISGHTALYWYRQSLGQGPEFLIYFQGTGAADDSGLPNDRFFAVRPEGSVSTLKIQRTERGDSAVYLCASSPSGADQETQYFGPGTRLLVL.

This chain uses TRBV5-1 with TRBJ1-2, with 12 bases that match TRBD1. With V trimmed by 7 bases and J by 4 bases, 5 bases remained unmatched. Germline CDR1 reads SGHRS; CDR2 reads YFSETQ. The CDR3 is 14 residues long. The CDR3 reads CASDAGQGAYGYTF. CDR3 nucleotide sequence: TGCGCCAGCGACGCGGGACAGGGGGCCTATGGCTACACCTTC.

This chain links TRBV19 with TRBJ2-7; D gene uncertain. The CDR3 totals 13 residues. Germline lookup yields CDR1 LNHDA and CDR2 SQIVND (reference sequence). V lost 6 bases and J lost 0, with 9 bases in between. CDR3 nucleotide sequence: TGTGCCAGTAGGCGAAGCAACTCCTACGAGCAGTACTTC. Translating gives CASRRSNSYEQYF.

This clonotype was counted only a few times. The J gene is TRBJ1-5, the V gene TRBV2; D unclear. V was trimmed by 3 bases and J by 5 bases, leaving 11 bases between them. The CDR3 is 14 residues long. Germline V gene lookup returns CDR1 SNHLY and CDR2 FYNNEI. CDR3 bases: TGTGCCAGCAGTGATCGGGCAGCCTATCAGCCCCAGCATTTT. Its translation: CASSDRAAYQPQHF.

Of note for this clonotype: A read error is possible here, since a much larger clone lies one base away. The genes are TRBV20-1 and TRBJ1-4; no reliable D call. The V gene's germline CDR1 is DFQATT and CDR2 SNEGSKA (reference sequence). CDR3 length: 16 amino acids. CDR3 loop: CCASSDGLRANEKLFF. The CDR3, as DNA: TGCTGTGCTAGTTCCGACGGTCTGCGAGCTAATGAAAAACTGTTTTTT.

The chain links TRBV5-6 to TRBJ2-3; no reliable D call. V lost 0 bases, J lost 7 bases, and 9 bases lay in between. The CDR3 runs to 13 residues. Per germline, CDR1 SGHDT and CDR2 YYEEEE. The DNA of the CDR3 is TGTGCCAGCAGCTTGGACTCCCACAATACGCAGTATTTT. It is translated as CASSLDSHNTQYF.

This chain's CDR3 is CASSPDTGEGSYEQYF. In nucleotides, the CDR3 is TGCGCCAGCAGCCCCGACACAGGGGAGGGCTCCTACGAGCAGTACTTC. The chain joins TRBV5-1 to TRBJ2-7, with D possibly called TRBD1 or TRBD2 (7 bases each). V was shortened by 4 bases and J by 0 bases, with 17 bases between the two germline ends. The CDR3 runs to 16 residues. CDR1 SGHRS and CDR2 YFSETQ come from the germline V gene. The full variable domain, completed using reference TRBV5-1 and TRBJ2-7, is KAGVTQTPRYLIKTRGQQVTLSCSPISGHRSVSWYQQTPGQGLQFLFEYFSETQRNKGNFPGRFSGRQFSNSRSEMNVSTLELGDSALYLCASSPDTGEGSYEQYFGPGTRLTVT.

The genes are TRBV29-1 and TRBJ2-1; D might be TRBD1 (6 bases). Trimming cost V 4 bases and J 1 base, with 11 bases left between them. The CDR3 has 14 amino acids. Germline CDR1 reads SQVTM; CDR2 reads ANQGSEA. CDR3 protein: CSVVGADSYNEQFF. Written as DNA, the CDR3 is TGCAGCGTTGTGGGGGCAGATTCCTACAATGAGCAGTTCTTC.

This clonotype was seen more than once but under ten times. J is TRBJ2-1 and V is TRBV9; no firm D call. Germline assignment: CDR1 SGDLS and CDR2 YYNGEE. The CDR3 is made up of 13 amino acids. Between the trimmed V and J ends, which lost 0 bases and 8 bases, there was a span of 9 bases. In DNA, the CDR3 is TGTGCCAGCAGCGTAGATCCCCTGGATGAGCAGTTCTTC. Translated: CASSVDPLDEQFF.

The chain links TRBV12-3 or TRBV12-4 to TRBJ2-3, with 12 bases identical to TRBD2. CDR3 length: 17 amino acids. V was pared by 6 bases and J by 2 bases, with 9 bases of the junction left unmatched. The CDR3 loop reads CASSQRWTSGITDTQYF. CDR3 bases: TGTGCCAGCAGCCAACGATGGACTAGCGGGATCACAGATACGCAGTATTTT.

This chain connects TRBV3-1 to TRBJ2-5, with 8 bases matching TRBD2. The CDR3 is 13 amino acids. Germline values: CDR1 LGHDT, CDR2 YNNKEL (reference sequence). Losses at the gene ends were 3 bases for V and 3 bases for J; bases not matched to a gene: 0. Written as DNA, the CDR3 is TGTGCCAGCAGCCATAGCGGGGAAGAGACCCAGTACTTC. Its translation: CASSHSGEETQYF.

This clonotype turned up a few times. The genes are TRBV29-1 and TRBJ2-3; 7 nucleotides match TRBD2. Germline CDR1 is SQVTM and CDR2 is ANQGSEA. This CDR3 is 15 amino acids long. Trimming removed 2 bases from V and 2 bases from J; junction bases left unmatched: 7. CDR3 in amino acids: CSVEKPSGNTDTQYF. The CDR3 DNA reads as TGCAGCGTTGAAAAGCCTAGCGGTAACACAGATACGCAGTATTTT.

This chain joins TRBV20-1 and TRBJ2-1; D is possibly TRBD1 (5 bases). Germline lookup yields CDR1 DFQATT and CDR2 SNEGSKA (reference sequence). CDR3 length: 15 amino acids. Between the trimmed V and J ends, which lost 0 bases and 8 bases, there was a span of 17 bases. The CDR3 bases are TGCAGTGCTAGAGATCAAAGGGGTGGTTGGGATGAGCAGTTCTTC. Residues: CSARDQRGGWDEQFF.

J is TRBJ2-5 and V is TRBV7-2; 7 nucleotides align to TRBD2. Per germline, CDR1 SGHTA and CDR2 FQGNSA. V trimming: 0 bases; J trimming: 1 base; junction bases outside the gene matches: 5. This CDR3 region has 16 residues. In DNA, the CDR3 is TGTGCCAGCAGCTTAGCCTCGGGGGAGGGCCAAGAGACCCAGTACTTC. Translated: CASSLASGEGQETQYF. Full variable domain (rest looked up from reference TRBV7-2 and TRBJ2-5): GAGVSQSPSNKVTEKGKDVELRCDPISGHTALYWYRQSLGQGLEFLIYFQGNSAPDKSGLPSDRFSAERTGGSVSTLTIQRTQQEDSAVYLCASSLASGEGQETQYFGPGTRLLVL.

The rearrangement uses TRBV7-2 and TRBJ2-7; tentatively, D is TRBD2 (6 bases). The CDR3 is 15 residues long. Trimming took off 4 bases at V and 3 bases at J, with 16 bases between the two ends. Germline CDR1 is SGHTA and CDR2 is FQGNSA. The DNA for the CDR3 is TGTGCCAGCAGCTCCGTACCCGGGGGAGACTACGAGCAGTACTTC. Translating it yields CASSSVPGGDYEQYF.

This clonotype was seen only a few times. This chain uses TRBV7-9 with TRBJ2-4, with 7 bases matching TRBD2. The CDR3 runs to 14 residues. The V gene's germline CDR1 is SEHNR and CDR2 FQNEAQ (reference sequence). V was pared by 5 bases and J by 7 bases, with 8 bases of the junction left unmatched. The CDR3 DNA follows: TGTGCCAGCAGCAACTCCGGCGGGAGTAACATTCAGTACTTC. This encodes CASSNSGGSNIQYF.

The V and J genes are TRBV20-1 and TRBJ1-1; possibly TRBD1 for D (6 bases). Trimming shortened V by 5 bases and J by 1 base, and 8 bases separated the two germline ends. From germline, CDR1 is DFQATT and CDR2 SNEGSKA (reference sequence). The CDR3 covers 12 residues. The CDR3 DNA reads as TGCAGTGCTCCGGGACAGAACACTGAAGCTTTCTTT. It translates to CSAPGQNTEAFF.

The V and J genes are TRBV11-1 and TRBJ2-5, with 9 bases lining up with TRBD2. Germline V gene data show CDR1 as SGHAT and CDR2 as FQDESV (reference sequence). The trim removed 1 base at V and 2 bases at J, leaving 11 bases unmatched. The CDR3 is 18 amino acids. Here the CDR3 DNA reads TGTGCCAGCAGCTTAGGGGGGGCTAGCGGGATGCCACAAGAGACCCAGTACTTC. It yields the protein CASSLGGASGMPQETQYF.

This clonotype was observed a few times. V is TRBV5-1 and J is TRBJ2-7; 10 bases match TRBD2. Looked up from germline, CDR1 is SGHRS and CDR2 is YFSETQ. The V segment lost 4 bases and the J segment 6 bases; nucleotides outside the gene matches: 13. The CDR3 totals 16 residues. The CDR3 bases are TGCGCCAGCAGCGTCCCTAGCGGGAGTCCCCTCAGCGAGCAGTACTTC. Encoded protein: CASSVPSGSPLSEQYF.

The chain links TRBV15 to TRBJ2-2, with unresolved D. V lost 0 bases and J 2 bases, leaving 13 bases between the germline ends. The CDR3 is 17 amino acids. CDR1 is LNHNV, CDR2 YYDKDF, per germline (reference sequence). The CDR3 DNA reads as TGTGCCACCAGCAGAGATGGGGTTATGATCAACACCGGGGAGCTGTTTTTT. The encoded protein is CATSRDGVMINTGELFF.

The V gene is TRBV12-3 or TRBV12-4, the J gene TRBJ2-3, with TRBD2 matching 7 bases. This CDR3 spans 15 amino acids. The V segment lost 6 bases and the J segment 0 bases; nucleotides outside the gene matches: 6. Here the CDR3 DNA reads TGTGCCAGCAGGCCCTCTAGCGGAAGCACAGATACGCAGTATTTT. Translated: CASRPSSGSTDTQYF.

The gene calls are TRBV20-1 and TRBJ2-1; D possibly corresponds to TRBD1 (6 bases). The CDR3 loop spans 17 amino acids. Deletions cut 1 base from V and 4 bases from J, with 20 bases between. CDR1 DFQATT and CDR2 SNEGSKA come from the germline V gene (reference sequence). The CDR3 DNA reads TGCAGTGCTAGAGCTCTCCAACAGGGAAAATTTTACAATGAGCAGTTCTTC. Translated: CSARALQQGKFYNEQFF.

This clonotype was counted many times. The V and J genes are TRBV27 and TRBJ1-1, with 11 bases aligning to TRBD1. Germline V gene sequence: CDR1 MNHEY, CDR2 SMNVEV (reference sequence). Trimming cost V 6 bases and J 7 bases; bases outside gene matches: 7. There are 14 residues in the CDR3. DNA of the CDR3: TGTGCCAGCAGACTGGACAGGGGGCATGGTGAAGCTTTCTTT. This encodes CASRLDRGHGEAFF.

This clonotype was seen only a few times. This chain connects TRBV29-1 to TRBJ1-1; D is unclear. Germline V CDR1 and CDR2: SQVTM, ANQGSEA. This CDR3 is built from 11 residues. Trimming stripped 3 bases from V and 4 bases from J, with 6 bases between. The CDR3 sequence is CSVDAGTEAFF. The CDR3 DNA follows: TGCAGCGTTGACGCCGGCACTGAAGCTTTCTTT.

This clonotype was seen only once. This sequence joins TRBV4-2 and TRBJ2-5, with 10 positions matching TRBD2. This CDR3 contains 18 residues. V lost 0 bases, J lost 2 bases, and 9 bases stayed unmatched. Looked up from germline, CDR1 is LGHNA and CDR2 is YNFKEQ. The CDR3 nucleotides read TGTGCCAGCAGCCAAGATGTCCCTAGCGGGAGAGATCAAGAGACCCAGTACTTC. Translating it yields CASSQDVPSGRDQETQYF.

The chain joins TRBV7-6 to TRBJ2-3, with 13 bases fitting TRBD2. The CDR3 sequence is 18 residues long. The trim removed 3 bases at V and 4 bases at J, leaving 10 bases unmatched. Germline-derived CDR1 and CDR2 are SGHVS and FNYEAQ. CDR3 residues: CASSFSGGLAGVSDTQYF. DNA of the CDR3: TGTGCCAGCAGCTTTAGCGGCGGACTAGCGGGAGTCTCAGATACGCAGTATTTT.

V and J are TRBV10-3 and TRBJ2-1, with 8 bases that match TRBD1. The CDR3 has 15 residues. Per germline, CDR1 ENHRY and CDR2 SYGVKD. J lost 7 bases, V lost 4 bases, and 9 bases had no gene match. The CDR3: CAISGVQGAGNEQFF. In nucleotides, the CDR3 is TGTGCCATCAGTGGGGTTCAGGGGGCAGGAAATGAGCAGTTCTTC.

V is TRBV21-1 and J is TRBJ2-5. TRBV21-1 is a pseudogene segment. The CDR3 length is 15 residues. The DNA for the CDR3 is TGTGCCAGCAGCAAAGTTTTCGATTACCAAGAGACCCAGTACTTC. Protein sequence: CASSKVFDYQETQYF.